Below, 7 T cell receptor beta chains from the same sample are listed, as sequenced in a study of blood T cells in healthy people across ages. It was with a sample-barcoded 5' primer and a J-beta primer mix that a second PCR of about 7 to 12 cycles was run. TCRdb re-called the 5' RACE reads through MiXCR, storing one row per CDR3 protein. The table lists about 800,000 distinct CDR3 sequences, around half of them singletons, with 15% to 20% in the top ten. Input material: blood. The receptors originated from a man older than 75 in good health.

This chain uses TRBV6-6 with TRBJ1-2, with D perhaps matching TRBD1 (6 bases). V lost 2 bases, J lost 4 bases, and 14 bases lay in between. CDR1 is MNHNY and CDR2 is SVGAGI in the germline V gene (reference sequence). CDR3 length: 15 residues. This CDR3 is CASSYARQGIYGYTF. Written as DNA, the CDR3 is TGTGCCAGCAGTTACGCACGGCAGGGGATCTATGGCTACACCTTC.

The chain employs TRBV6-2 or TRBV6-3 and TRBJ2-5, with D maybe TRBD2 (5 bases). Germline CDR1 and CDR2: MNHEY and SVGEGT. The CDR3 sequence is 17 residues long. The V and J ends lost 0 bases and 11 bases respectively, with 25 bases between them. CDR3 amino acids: CASSYSSWFASLNEQYF. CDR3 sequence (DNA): TGTGCCAGCAGTTACTCGAGCTGGTTTGCTAGCCTCAATGAGCAGTACTTC.

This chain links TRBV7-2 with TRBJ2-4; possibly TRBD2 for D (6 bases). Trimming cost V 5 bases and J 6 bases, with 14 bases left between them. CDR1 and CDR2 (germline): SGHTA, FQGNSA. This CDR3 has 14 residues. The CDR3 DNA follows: TGTGCCAGCAGCCCGGCGGGACTGGTAAACATTCAGTACTTC. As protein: CASSPAGLVNIQYF.

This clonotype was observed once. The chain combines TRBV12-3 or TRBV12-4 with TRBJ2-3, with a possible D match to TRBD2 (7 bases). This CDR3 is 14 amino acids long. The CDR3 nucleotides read TGTGCAACGAATGAGGGGGGGGGACGAGATACGCAGTATTTT. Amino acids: CATNEGGGRDTQYF.

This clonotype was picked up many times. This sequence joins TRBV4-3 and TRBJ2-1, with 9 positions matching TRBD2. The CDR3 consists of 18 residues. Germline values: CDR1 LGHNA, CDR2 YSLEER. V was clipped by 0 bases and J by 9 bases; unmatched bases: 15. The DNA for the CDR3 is TGCGCCAGCAGCCAAGATCTCCCTAGCGGGATGGGCAAGGGTGAGCAGTTCTTC. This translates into CASSQDLPSGMGKGEQFF.

The CDR3 coding sequence is TGCAGCGTCACGGGACTCTCCAACAATGAGCAGTACTTC. It is translated as CSVTGLSNNEQYF. This rearrangement joins TRBV29-1 to TRBJ2-4; maybe TRBD2 (6 bases). Germline V gene lookup returns CDR1 SQVTM and CDR2 ANQGSEA. Deletions cut 6 bases from V and 13 bases from J, with 22 bases between. This CDR3 comprises 13 residues.

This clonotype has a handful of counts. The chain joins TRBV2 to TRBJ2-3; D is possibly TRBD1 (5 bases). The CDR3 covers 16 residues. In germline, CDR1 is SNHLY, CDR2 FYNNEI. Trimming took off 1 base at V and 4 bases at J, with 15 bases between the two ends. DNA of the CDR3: TGTGCCAGCAGTGAAGTGGGGTCAGGGATCCCAGATACGCAGTATTTT. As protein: CASSEVGSGIPDTQYF.